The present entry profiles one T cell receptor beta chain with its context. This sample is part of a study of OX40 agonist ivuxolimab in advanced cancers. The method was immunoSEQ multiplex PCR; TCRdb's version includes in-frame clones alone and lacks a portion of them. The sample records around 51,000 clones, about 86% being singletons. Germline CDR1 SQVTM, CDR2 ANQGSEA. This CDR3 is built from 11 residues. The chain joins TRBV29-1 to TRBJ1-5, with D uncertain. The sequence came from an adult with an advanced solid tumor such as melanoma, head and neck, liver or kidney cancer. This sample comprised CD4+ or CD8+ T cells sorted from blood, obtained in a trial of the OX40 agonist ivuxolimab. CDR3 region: CIGRRNPPQHF. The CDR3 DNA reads TGCATCGGAAGACGGAACCCGCCCCAGCATTTT.